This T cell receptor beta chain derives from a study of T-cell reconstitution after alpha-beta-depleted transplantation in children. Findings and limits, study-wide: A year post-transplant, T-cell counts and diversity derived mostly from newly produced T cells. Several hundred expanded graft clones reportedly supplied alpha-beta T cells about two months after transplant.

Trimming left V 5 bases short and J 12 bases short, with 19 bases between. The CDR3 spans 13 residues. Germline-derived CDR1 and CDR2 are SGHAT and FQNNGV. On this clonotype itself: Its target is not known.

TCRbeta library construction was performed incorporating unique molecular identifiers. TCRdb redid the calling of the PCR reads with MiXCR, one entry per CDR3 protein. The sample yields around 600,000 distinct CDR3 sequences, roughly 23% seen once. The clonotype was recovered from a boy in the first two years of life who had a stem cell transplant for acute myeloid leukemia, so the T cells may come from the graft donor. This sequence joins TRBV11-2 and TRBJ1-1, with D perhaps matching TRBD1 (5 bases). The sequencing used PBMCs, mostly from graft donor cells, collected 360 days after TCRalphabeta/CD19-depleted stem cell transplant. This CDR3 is CASSGTGFPTSFF. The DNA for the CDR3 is TGTGCCAGCAGCGGGACGGGGTTCCCGACCTCTTTCTTT.